This record looks at one T cell receptor (beta chain) sequence and its context. Its antigen remains undetermined. One base away there is no much larger clone; base qualities are not given. The donors were roughly 38 Caucasian individuals from Russia, aged about 6 to 100 years, who were systemically healthy. Each donor gave roughly 9 milliliters of peripheral blood, drawn into EDTA-treated Vacutainer tubes. PBMCs were isolated by Ficoll-Paque density-gradient centrifugation, with at least 7 million obtained per sample. Trizol reagent was used to extract total RNA from the PBMCs, yielding at least 5 micrograms per sample. For every donor, an aliquot of PBMCs went through flow cytometry to measure the percentages of naive CD45RAhigh/CD27high T cells. The sample is drawn from a study of blood T cells in healthy people across ages (dated by TCRdb to the mid-2010s). Study-wide context: In model experiments, template switching captured roughly one uniquely barcoded TCR beta cDNA molecule for every two T cells. To track age-related changes in TCR beta repertoire diversity, the study relied on deep sequencing normalized with unique cDNA molecular identifiers. To avoid experimental bias, donors of different ages were distributed randomly across sequencing lanes. Four age groups were formed from the donors: young (average approximately 16 years), middle-aged (approximately 40), aged (about 68) and long-lived (82). Using the same blood draw, the study looked at two additional independent replicas of 1 million unique cDNA reads for two donors, one aged 18 to 30 and the other aged 80 or older. Beyond this particular receptor, the publication reports: Observed TCR beta diversity per million T cells fell roughly linearly with age, and a significant reduction was already apparent by age roughly 40. Because donor CMV infection status was unknown, age-related changes in expanded clonotypes were potentially confounded. Estimates of total diversity based on one million sequenced T cells were considered lower bounds and underestimates. Compared with the aged group, more naive CD4+ T cells, fewer expanded clones and increased TCR diversity were shown by the long-lived group, suggesting age selection. There was a strong correlation between observed TCR beta diversity and the percentage of naive T cells measured by flow cytometry. Conclusive comparison of naive and antigen-experienced compartments was prevented by the profiling of bulk unsorted PBMCs.

Via the germline V gene, CDR1 is SGHNT and CDR2 YENEEA. The germline V end is reduced by 5 bases and the J end by 2 bases; junction bases left unmatched: 7. From the cysteine through the phenylalanine, the CDR3 covers 15 amino acids. Only the CDR3 DNA stays, 45 bases, in frame from base 1. Receptor amplification or capture employed 5' RACE. Instrument on record: Illumina HiSeq 2500. The second PCR ran for about 6 to 12 cycles and used a J-beta primer mix along with a sample-barcoded 5' primer. Each TCR beta cDNA molecule received a unique molecular identifier from a template-switch 5' adaptor carrying 12 random nucleotides. Each sample yielded at least 3 million CDR3-containing paired-end reads. All of the RNA was converted into first-strand cDNA using the Mint cDNA synthesis kit, with a TRBC-specific oligonucleotide serving as the primer. Following uracil-DNA glycosylase treatment, all cDNA underwent a first 18-cycle PCR with the universal primers M1SS and BC2_uni_R. As for the authors' bioinformatics: For normalization, 1 million high-quality reads were randomly selected from each sample, with every read carrying a distinct molecular identifier. Instead of being binned into consensus sequences, reads with shared molecular identifiers were discarded. MiTCR, with a Q25 quality threshold and the strictest error-elimination algorithm, was used for CDR3 identification, clonotype clustering and error correction. Lower-bound total TCR beta diversity was estimated with a nonparametric unseen species model using Euler transformation. TCRdb redid the processing of the public reads, applying fastp at Q25 and MiXCR, and retained in-frame beta chains. CDR3 protein sequences are deduplicated, and each keeps its most common genes and DNA. The V and J calls were determined by TCRdb, not by the authors. The sample table contains roughly 2 million distinct CDR3 sequences; only one count was recorded for around 48% of them. Of the sample, roughly 2% is held by the ten largest clones.

What was sequenced was blood. The chain uses TRBV11-3 and TRBJ2-3; 7 central bases correspond to TRBD1. The sequence derives from a woman aged 40 to 49 in good health. The nucleotide sequence is given as TGTGCCAGCAGCGCTGGGACAGACTACACAGATACGCAGTATTTT. The resulting protein is CASSAGTDYTDTQYF.